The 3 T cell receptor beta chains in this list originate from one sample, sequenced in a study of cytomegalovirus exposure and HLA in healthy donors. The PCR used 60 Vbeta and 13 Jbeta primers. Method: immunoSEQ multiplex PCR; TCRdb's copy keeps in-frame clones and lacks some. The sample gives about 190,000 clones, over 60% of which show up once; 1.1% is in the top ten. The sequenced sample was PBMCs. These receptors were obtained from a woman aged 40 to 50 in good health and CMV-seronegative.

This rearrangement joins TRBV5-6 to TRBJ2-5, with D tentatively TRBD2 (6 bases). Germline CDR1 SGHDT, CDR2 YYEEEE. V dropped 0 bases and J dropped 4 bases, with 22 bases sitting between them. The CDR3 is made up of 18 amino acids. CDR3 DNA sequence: TGTGCCAGCAGCTTGGTGGGGGATAATAGCGGAGGAGGAGAGACCCAGTACTTC. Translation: CASSLVGDNSGGGETQYF. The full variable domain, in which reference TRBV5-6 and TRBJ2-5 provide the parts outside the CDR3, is DAGVTQSPTHLIKTRGQQVTLRCSPKSGHDTVSWYQQALGQGPQFIFQYYEEEERQRGNFPDRFSGHQFPNYSSELNVNALLLGDSALYLCASSLVGDNSGGGETQYFGPGTRLLVL.

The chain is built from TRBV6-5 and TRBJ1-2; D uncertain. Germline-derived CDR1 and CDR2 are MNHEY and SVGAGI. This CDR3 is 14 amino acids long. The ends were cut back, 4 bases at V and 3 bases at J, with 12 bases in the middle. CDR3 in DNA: TGTGCCAGCAGTTTCTCCAGTGACTACTATGGCTACACCTTC. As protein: CASSFSSDYYGYTF.

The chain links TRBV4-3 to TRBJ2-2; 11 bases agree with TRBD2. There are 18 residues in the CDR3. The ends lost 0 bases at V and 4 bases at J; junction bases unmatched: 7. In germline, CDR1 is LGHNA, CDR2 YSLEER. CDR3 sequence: CASSQDRLAGGVTGELFF. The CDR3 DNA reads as TGCGCCAGCAGCCAAGATCGGCTAGCGGGAGGTGTCACCGGGGAGCTGTTTTTT.